This is a list of T cell receptor beta chains from one sample in a study of blood T cell repertoires in COVID-19. Using immunoSEQ multiplex PCR, the repertoire was profiled, and TCRdb retains in-frame clones only, with some absent. The sample yields about 210,000 clones, about 91% seen once. Sequenced sample: PBMCs or T cells enriched from blood (not recorded which). These receptors were collected from a woman aged 40 to 50 with acute COVID-19. The CDR3 runs from the conserved cysteine through the conserved F or W. A D gene is named only where the DNA matches it firmly. Clone size is stated in some rows and not others, as once, few, many or a class when expanded.

V gene: TRBV18; J gene: TRBJ2-2; D gene: -; clone size: few; CDR3 protein: CASSLSQATGELFF; CDR3 DNA: TGTGCCAGCTCACTCTCACAGGCCACCGGGGAGCTGTTTTTT
V gene: TRBV5-1; J gene: TRBJ1-1; D gene: -; clone size: -; CDR3 protein: CASSLGGPPLNTEAFF; CDR3 DNA: TGCGCCAGCAGCTTGGGAGGGCCACCCCTGAACACTGAAGCTTTCTTT
V gene: TRBV21-1; J gene: TRBJ1-5; D gene: -; clone size: -; CDR3 protein: CASSNEVVRDREDQPQHF; CDR3 DNA: TGTGCCAGCAGCAATGAAGTTGTACGGGACAGGGAGGATCAGCCCCAGCATTTT
V gene: TRBV7-6; J gene: TRBJ1-1; D gene: -; clone size: -; CDR3 protein: CASRQDSNTEAFF; CDR3 DNA: TGTGCCAGCAGACAGGATTCGAACACTGAAGCTTTCTTT
V gene: TRBV5-6; J gene: TRBJ2-3; D gene: TRBD2; clone size: -; CDR3 protein: CASSLGLAGKTQYF; CDR3 DNA: TGTGCCAGCAGCTTGGGGCTAGCGGGGAAGACGCAGTATTTT
V gene: TRBV30; J gene: TRBJ1-6; D gene: -; clone size: -; CDR3 protein: CAGALGGRNSPLHF; CDR3 DNA: TGTGCCGGCGCCTTGGGGGGACGTAATTCACCCCTCCACTTT
V gene: TRBV2; J gene: TRBJ1-1; D gene: -; clone size: -; CDR3 protein: CASRDPGSEAFF; CDR3 DNA: TGTGCCAGCAGAGACCCAGGGTCTGAAGCTTTCTTT
V gene: TRBV6-2/TRBV6-3; J gene: TRBJ1-1; D gene: -; clone size: -; CDR3 protein: CASSQTEMNTEAFF; CDR3 DNA: TGTGCCAGCAGCCAGACAGAGATGAACACTGAAGCTTTCTTT
V gene: TRBV6-5; J gene: TRBJ1-2; D gene: -; clone size: -; CDR3 protein: CASSRGDYGYTF; CDR3 DNA: TGTGCCAGCTCTCGAGGAGACTATGGCTACACCTTC
V gene: TRBV6-5; J gene: TRBJ1-6; D gene: -; clone size: -; CDR3 protein: CASSYSNGYNSPLHF; CDR3 DNA: TGTGCCAGCAGTTACTCGAACGGTTATAATTCACCCCTCCACTTT
V gene: TRBV11-3; J gene: TRBJ1-4; D gene: -; clone size: -; CDR3 protein: CASTLGGRSEKLFF; CDR3 DNA: TGTGCCAGCACCTTGGGGGGGAGGAGTGAAAAACTGTTTTTT
V gene: TRBV6-2/TRBV6-3; J gene: TRBJ2-1; D gene: TRBD2; clone size: -; CDR3 protein: CASSYALAGGSSSYNEQFF; CDR3 DNA: TGTGCCAGCAGTTACGCCCTAGCGGGGGGCTCAAGCTCCTACAATGAGCAGTTCTTC
V gene: TRBV11-3; J gene: TRBJ1-1; D gene: -; clone size: -; CDR3 protein: CASSLGFGGEAFF; CDR3 DNA: TGTGCCAGCAGCTTAGGTTTTGGCGGAGAAGCTTTCTTT
V gene: TRBV3-1/TRBV3-2; J gene: TRBJ2-5; D gene: -; clone size: -; CDR3 protein: CASSRLSSERETQYF; CDR3 DNA: TGTGCCAGCAGCCGACTATCTAGCGAACGAGAGACCCAGTACTTC
V gene: TRBV21-1; J gene: TRBJ2-5; D gene: -; clone size: -; CDR3 protein: CASSEQGNQETQYF; CDR3 DNA: TGTGCCAGCAGCGAACAGGGAAATCAAGAGACCCAGTACTTC
V gene: TRBV3-1/TRBV3-2; J gene: TRBJ2-7; D gene: TRBD1; clone size: -; CDR3 protein: CASSPPRRTGEQYF; CDR3 DNA: TGTGCCAGCAGCCCGCCGAGACGGACAGGCGAGCAGTACTTC
V gene: TRBV5-6; J gene: TRBJ2-1; D gene: -; clone size: once; CDR3 protein: CASSFGRDREQFF; CDR3 DNA: TGTGCCAGCAGCTTCGGACGAGACAGGGAGCAGTTCTTC
V gene: TRBV15; J gene: TRBJ1-1; D gene: -; clone size: -; CDR3 protein: CATSRESTGLNTEAFF; CDR3 DNA: TGTGCCACCAGCAGAGAATCGACAGGTTTGAACACTGAAGCTTTCTTT
V gene: TRBV24-1; J gene: TRBJ2-3; D gene: TRBD2; clone size: -; CDR3 protein: CATSDSRRLAGYTDTQYF; CDR3 DNA: TGTGCCACCAGTGATTCCCGGAGACTAGCGGGGTACACAGATACGCAGTATTTT
V gene: TRBV19; J gene: TRBJ1-2; D gene: TRBD1; clone size: -; CDR3 protein: CASSDRGRRGYTF; CDR3 DNA: TGTGCCAGTAGTGACAGGGGGCGCCGAGGCTACACCTTC
V gene: TRBV7-9; J gene: TRBJ1-6; D gene: -; clone size: -; CDR3 protein: CASSLEGRGVRNSPLHF; CDR3 DNA: TGTGCCAGCAGCTTAGAAGGCAGGGGAGTAAGGAATTCACCCCTCCACTTT
V gene: TRBV12-3/TRBV12-4; J gene: TRBJ2-2; D gene: TRBD2; clone size: -; CDR3 protein: CASGRGAGELFF; CDR3 DNA: TGTGCCAGCGGCCGGGGGGCCGGGGAGCTGTTTTTT
V gene: TRBV10-3; J gene: TRBJ2-7; D gene: TRBD2; clone size: -; CDR3 protein: CAGGAGGDYEQYF; CDR3 DNA: TGTGCCGGCGGGGCGGGGGGCGACTACGAGCAGTACTTC
V gene: TRBV11-2; J gene: TRBJ2-1; D gene: TRBD1; clone size: -; CDR3 protein: CASSFTGGTYNEQFF; CDR3 DNA: TGTGCCAGCAGCTTTACAGGGGGAACATACAATGAGCAGTTCTTC
V gene: TRBV5-5; J gene: TRBJ2-2; D gene: -; clone size: -; CDR3 protein: CASSRGFIPNTGELFF; CDR3 DNA: TGTGCCAGCAGCCGTGGCTTCATCCCGAACACCGGGGAGCTGTTTTTT
V gene: TRBV7-2; J gene: TRBJ2-3; D gene: TRBD2; clone size: -; CDR3 protein: CASSLTSGTDTQYF; CDR3 DNA: TGTGCCAGCAGCTTGACTAGCGGAACAGATACGCAGTATTTT
V gene: TRBV7-6; J gene: TRBJ1-2; D gene: -; clone size: -; CDR3 protein: CASSQLVTGNNYGYTF; CDR3 DNA: TGTGCCAGCAGCCAACTAGTCACAGGGAACAACTATGGCTACACCTTC
V gene: TRBV5-1; J gene: TRBJ1-1; D gene: -; clone size: -; CDR3 protein: CASSLGAGITEAFF; CDR3 DNA: TGCGCCAGCAGCTTGGGGGCAGGGATCACTGAAGCTTTCTTT
V gene: TRBV11-2; J gene: TRBJ2-1; D gene: TRBD2; clone size: -; CDR3 protein: CASSLDGRREKFF; CDR3 DNA: TGTGCCAGCAGCTTAGATGGGAGGCGGGAGAAGTTCTTC
V gene: TRBV7-2; J gene: TRBJ2-2; D gene: -; clone size: -; CDR3 protein: CASSIRIYTGELFF; CDR3 DNA: TGTGCCAGCAGCATCAGGATTTACACCGGGGAGCTGTTTTTT
V gene: TRBV2; J gene: TRBJ1-4; D gene: -; clone size: -; CDR3 protein: CASSERVSQKRGFF; CDR3 DNA: TGTGCCAGCAGTGAAAGGGTCAGCCAGAAAAGGGGGTTTTTT
V gene: TRBV6-4; J gene: TRBJ2-3; D gene: TRBD1; clone size: -; CDR3 protein: CASSDSGGTGSDTQYF; CDR3 DNA: TGTGCCAGCAGTGACTCTGGAGGGACAGGGTCAGATACGCAGTATTTT
V gene: TRBV11-3; J gene: TRBJ1-1; D gene: -; clone size: -; CDR3 protein: CASSFRDSGDTEAFF; CDR3 DNA: TGTGCCAGCAGCTTTCGTGACAGCGGGGACACTGAAGCTTTCTTT
V gene: TRBV7-9; J gene: TRBJ2-1; D gene: -; clone size: few; CDR3 protein: CASSPRGVLRREQFF; CDR3 DNA: TGTGCCAGCAGCCCGCGGGGCGTCCTACGGCGTGAGCAGTTCTTC
V gene: TRBV14; J gene: TRBJ1-2; D gene: TRBD1; clone size: -; CDR3 protein: CASSQKPRGLDYGYTF; CDR3 DNA: TGTGCCAGCAGCCAAAAACCTAGGGGGCTCGACTATGGCTACACCTTC
V gene: TRBV5-6; J gene: TRBJ2-2; D gene: -; clone size: -; CDR3 protein: CASSPLIAVNTGELFF; CDR3 DNA: TGTGCCAGCAGCCCACTAATAGCGGTTAACACCGGGGAGCTGTTTTTT
V gene: TRBV14; J gene: TRBJ1-1; D gene: -; clone size: -; CDR3 protein: CASSQLKGKIGNTEAFF; CDR3 DNA: TGTGCCAGCAGCCAACTGAAGGGGAAGATTGGGAACACTGAAGCTTTCTTT
V gene: TRBV27; J gene: TRBJ2-1; D gene: -; clone size: once; CDR3 protein: CASSLQGSYNEQFF; CDR3 DNA: TGTGCCAGCAGTTTACAGGGTTCCTACAATGAGCAGTTCTTC
V gene: TRBV9; J gene: TRBJ2-1; D gene: -; clone size: -; CDR3 protein: CASSAQAGQLKYNEQFF; CDR3 DNA: TGTGCCAGCAGCGCACAAGCAGGACAACTAAAATACAATGAGCAGTTCTTC
V gene: TRBV2; J gene: TRBJ1-6; D gene: -; clone size: -; CDR3 protein: CASSGEREGDSPLHF; CDR3 DNA: TGTGCCAGCAGTGGAGAGAGGGAGGGTGATTCACCCCTCCACTTT
V gene: TRBV2; J gene: TRBJ1-2; D gene: TRBD1; clone size: -; CDR3 protein: CASKGDSEDSYTF; CDR3 DNA: TGTGCCAGCAAAGGGGACAGCGAGGATAGCTACACCTTC
V gene: TRBV19; J gene: TRBJ2-3; D gene: -; clone size: -; CDR3 protein: CASSSRGADTQYF; CDR3 DNA: TGTGCCAGTAGCTCTAGAGGCGCAGATACGCAGTATTTT
V gene: TRBV30; J gene: TRBJ1-5; D gene: -; clone size: -; CDR3 protein: CAWSESDNQPQHF; CDR3 DNA: TGTGCCTGGAGTGAGAGTGACAATCAGCCCCAGCATTTT
V gene: TRBV5-1; J gene: TRBJ2-7; D gene: TRBD1; clone size: -; CDR3 protein: CASSLGTGQAGPREQYF; CDR3 DNA: TGCGCCAGCAGCTTGGGGACAGGGCAGGCTGGGCCGCGGGAGCAGTACTTC
V gene: TRBV7-2; J gene: TRBJ2-3; D gene: -; clone size: -; CDR3 protein: CASSPGLRTDTQYF; CDR3 DNA: TGTGCCAGCAGCCCGGGACTTAGGACAGATACGCAGTATTTT
V gene: TRBV7-9; J gene: TRBJ2-2; D gene: TRBD2; clone size: -; CDR3 protein: CASSPGLAAGELFF; CDR3 DNA: TGTGCCAGCAGCCCCGGACTAGCGGCCGGGGAGCTGTTTTTT
V gene: TRBV11-3; J gene: TRBJ1-6; D gene: -; clone size: -; CDR3 protein: CASSLGTDNSPLHF; CDR3 DNA: TGTGCCAGCAGCTTAGGCACAGATAATTCACCCCTCCACTTT
V gene: TRBV30; J gene: TRBJ1-1; D gene: -; clone size: -; CDR3 protein: CAWSKGGASTEAFF; CDR3 DNA: TGTGCCTGGAGTAAGGGGGGGGCTTCAACTGAAGCTTTCTTT
V gene: TRBV4-3; J gene: TRBJ1-2; D gene: TRBD1; clone size: -; CDR3 protein: CASSQVTGGWGDYGYTF; CDR3 DNA: TGCGCCAGCAGCCAAGTCACAGGGGGCTGGGGGGACTATGGCTACACCTTC
V gene: TRBV5-1; J gene: TRBJ1-1; D gene: -; clone size: -; CDR3 protein: CASSLAPRQNMNTEAFF; CDR3 DNA: TGCGCCAGCAGCTTGGCCCCCAGACAGAATATGAACACTGAAGCTTTCTTT
V gene: TRBV7-9; J gene: TRBJ2-1; D gene: TRBD1; clone size: -; CDR3 protein: CASSRGTGGSYNEQFF; CDR3 DNA: TGTGCCAGCAGCCGCGGTACAGGGGGCTCCTACAATGAGCAGTTCTTC
V gene: TRBV19; J gene: TRBJ2-1; D gene: -; clone size: -; CDR3 protein: CASSIDLAPEQFF; CDR3 DNA: TGTGCCAGTAGTATAGATCTAGCCCCTGAGCAGTTCTTC
V gene: TRBV5-4; J gene: TRBJ1-5; D gene: -; clone size: -; CDR3 protein: CASSPDDRSTNQPQHF; CDR3 DNA: TGTGCCAGCAGCCCGGACGACAGAAGTACCAATCAGCCCCAGCATTTT
V gene: TRBV27; J gene: TRBJ2-2; D gene: TRBD1; clone size: once; CDR3 protein: CASRVLRTGNTGELFF; CDR3 DNA: TGTGCCAGCAGAGTTCTCAGGACAGGGAACACCGGGGAGCTGTTTTTT
V gene: TRBV7-2; J gene: TRBJ1-6; D gene: TRBD1; clone size: -; CDR3 protein: CASSLQAGQGYSPLHF; CDR3 DNA: TGTGCCAGCAGCTTACAGGCGGGACAGGGTTATTCACCCCTCCACTTT
V gene: TRBV25-1; J gene: TRBJ1-6; D gene: TRBD1; clone size: -; CDR3 protein: CASSDRQGANSPLHF; CDR3 DNA: TGTGCCAGCAGTGACAGACAGGGGGCGAATTCACCCCTCCACTTT
V gene: TRBV5-4; J gene: TRBJ1-1; D gene: -; clone size: -; CDR3 protein: CASSAGLNTEAFF; CDR3 DNA: TGTGCCAGCAGCGCCGGGTTGAACACTGAAGCTTTCTTT
V gene: TRBV3-1/TRBV3-2; J gene: TRBJ2-2; D gene: -; clone size: -; CDR3 protein: CASSPSQGQVGELFF; CDR3 DNA: TGTGCCAGCAGCCCTAGCCAAGGGCAGGTCGGGGAGCTGTTTTTT
V gene: TRBV30; J gene: TRBJ1-3; D gene: TRBD1; clone size: few; CDR3 protein: CAWSTGAIRYSGNTIYF; CDR3 DNA: TGTGCCTGGAGTACAGGGGCAATCCGTTACTCTGGAAACACCATATATTTT